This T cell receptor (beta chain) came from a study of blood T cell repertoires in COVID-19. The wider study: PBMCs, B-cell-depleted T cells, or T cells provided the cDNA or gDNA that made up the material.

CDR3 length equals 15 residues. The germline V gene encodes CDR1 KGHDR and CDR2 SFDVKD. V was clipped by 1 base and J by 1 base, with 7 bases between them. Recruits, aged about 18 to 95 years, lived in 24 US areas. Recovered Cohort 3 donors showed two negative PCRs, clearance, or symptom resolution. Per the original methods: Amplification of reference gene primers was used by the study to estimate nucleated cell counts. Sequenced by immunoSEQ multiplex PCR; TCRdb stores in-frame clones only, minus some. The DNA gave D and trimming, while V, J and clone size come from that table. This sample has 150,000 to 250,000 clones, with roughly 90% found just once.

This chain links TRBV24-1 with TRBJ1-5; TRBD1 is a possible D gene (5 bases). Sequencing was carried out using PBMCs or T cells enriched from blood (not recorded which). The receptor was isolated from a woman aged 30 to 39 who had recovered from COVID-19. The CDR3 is CATSDFTGSNQPQHF. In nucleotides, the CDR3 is TGTGCCACCAGTGATTTTACAGGAAGCAATCAGCCCCAGCATTTT.